The sequence of this TCR beta chain was determined in a study of cytomegalovirus exposure and HLA in healthy donors. The wider study: Researchers previously reported finding about 110 million unique TCR beta sequences from around 200 million T cells. Within an early data release were tens of millions of unique TCRs drawn from HLA-typed donors. Notes on the study in general: A later analysis reportedly found fewer N-insertions in an Asian-associated ancestry cluster than the roughly 670-donor mean. The authors listed 150 to 200 TCR beta chains as cytomegalovirus-associated.

A multiplex PCR was run with 60 Vbeta primers and 13 Jbeta primers. The method was immunoSEQ multiplex PCR; TCRdb's version includes in-frame clones alone and lacks a portion of them. The sample includes about 160,000 clones, less than 90% seen only once; the top ten take roughly 1%. Details on this clone: Its antigen is unknown.

Germline V gene sequence: CDR1 GTSNPN, CDR2 SVGIG (reference sequence). The junction had 4 bases not matched to a gene; V was cut back by 4 bases and J by 3 bases. The CDR3 loop spans 14 amino acids. The TCR originated in a man aged 25-45 years in good health and CMV-seronegative. Sequenced: PBMCs. The chain employs TRBV30 and TRBJ1-5, with 9 nucleotides matching TRBD1. CDR3 nucleotides: TGTGCCTGGACCCGGGACAGGGCCAATCAGCCCCAGCATTTT. Translation gives CAWTRDRANQPQHF.